Listed below are T cell receptor beta chains from one sample, sequenced in a study of shared clonotypes between healthy human individuals. Clones were read by immunoSEQ multiplex PCR, and TCRdb kept only the in-frame ones, dropping some. The data show a few million clones, approximately 96% seen once. The sequenced sample was naive CD4+ T cells sorted from blood. The receptors here all came from a man aged 18-30 years in good health. Each CDR3 is given with its conserved first and last residue. The D gene is left open where the match is weak. Only some rows state a clone size, as once, few, many or a class for expanded clones.

>TRBJ1-3|TRBV6-5|NA|NA
CASSSPASSGNTIYF
TGTGCCAGCAGTTCTCCGGCCAGCTCTGGAAACACCATATATTTT
>TRBJ2-7|TRBV2|NA|NA
CASSRVANYEQYF
TGTGCCAGCAGTAGGGTGGCAAACTACGAGCAGTACTTC
>TRBJ1-4|TRBV19|once|NA
CASSDRGGSNEKLFF
TGTGCCAGTAGTGACCGGGGCGGATCTAATGAAAAACTGTTTTTT
>TRBJ1-1|TRBV5-6|NA|NA
CASSLRPGAQAFF
TGTGCCAGCAGCTTGAGGCCAGGGGCGCAAGCTTTCTTT
>TRBJ2-3|TRBV5-4|NA|TRBD2
CASSTRGGSLGTDTQYF
TGTGCCAGCAGCACACGTGGCGGGAGCCTAGGAACAGATACGCAGTATTTT
>TRBJ1-1|TRBV7-8|once|NA
CASSSRGFSEAFF
TGTGCCAGCAGCTCTCGGGGGTTCTCTGAAGCTTTCTTT
>TRBJ2-5|TRBV11-2|NA|NA
CASSLDRPTKETQYF
TGTGCCAGCAGCCTCGACAGGCCGACAAAAGAGACCCAGTACTTC
>TRBJ1-2|TRBV18|NA|NA
CASSSLLGRGLSSGYTF
TGTGCCAGCTCAAGCTTACTGGGACGGGGGCTATCGAGTGGCTACACCTTC
>TRBJ1-2|TRBV5-4|NA|TRBD1
CASSSGTGSGYTF
TGTGCCAGCAGCTCCGGGACAGGGTCTGGCTACACCTTC
>TRBJ1-2|TRBV15|NA|TRBD1
CATSRVSGGGYGYTF
TGTGCCACCAGCAGAGTGTCAGGGGGAGGCTATGGCTACACCTTC
>TRBJ2-7|TRBV6-1|NA|NA
CASCGDRSYEQYF
TGTGCCAGTTGTGGGGACCGCTCCTACGAGCAGTACTTC
>TRBJ2-1|TRBV10-1|NA|TRBD1
CASSDPWDRGGNEQFF
TGCGCCAGCAGTGACCCCTGGGACAGGGGAGGAAATGAGCAGTTCTTC
>TRBJ1-2|TRBV30|once|NA
CAWTPPSGYGYTF
TGTGCCTGGACCCCCCCGTCGGGCTATGGCTACACCTTC
>TRBJ1-2|TRBV7-2|NA|NA
CASSPSGGANEGYTF
TGTGCCAGCAGCCCCTCCGGGGGGGCTAACGAAGGCTACACCTTC
>TRBJ1-5|TRBV19|NA|NA
CASSITGNQPQHF
TGTGCCAGTAGTATTACCGGCAATCAGCCCCAGCATTTT
>TRBJ1-2|TRBV29-1|NA|NA
CSVDGGLGYGYTF
TGCAGCGTTGATGGGGGGCTCGGCTATGGCTACACCTTC
>TRBJ2-3|TRBV29-1|NA|NA
CSVNGPGVADTQYF
TGCAGCGTTAACGGGCCAGGGGTTGCAGATACGCAGTATTTT
>TRBJ1-5|TRBV6-5|NA|NA
CASSRSGYSNQPQHF
TGTGCCAGCAGCAGATCGGGGTATAGCAATCAGCCCCAGCATTTT
>TRBJ1-2|TRBV6-5|once|TRBD1
CASKSQGAYGYTF
TGTGCCAGCAAATCCCAGGGGGCCTATGGCTACACCTTC
>TRBJ2-6|TRBV30|NA|NA
CAWSKTSGANVLTF
TGTGCCTGGAGTAAGACTTCTGGGGCCAACGTCCTGACTTTC
>TRBJ1-5|TRBV6-1|NA|NA
CASSAGTVLYSNQPQHF
TGTGCCAGCAGTGCCGGGACGGTTTTATATAGCAATCAGCCCCAGCATTTT
>TRBJ1-2|TRBV14|NA|NA
CASSQDRQGGYTF
TGTGCCAGCAGCCAAGATCGGCAGGGAGGCTACACCTTC
>TRBJ2-7|TRBV27|NA|TRBD1
CASSPFGATGKSYEQYF
TGTGCCAGCAGTCCCTTCGGGGCGACAGGGAAAAGCTACGAGCAGTACTTC
>TRBJ1-4|TRBV15|once|NA
CATSREFGGMGNEKLFF
TGTGCCACCAGCAGAGAATTCGGGGGTATGGGGAATGAAAAACTGTTTTTT
>TRBJ2-3|TRBV25-1|NA|NA
CASSGTGSASTDTQYF
TGTGCCAGCAGTGGGACGGGGTCCGCCAGCACAGATACGCAGTATTTT